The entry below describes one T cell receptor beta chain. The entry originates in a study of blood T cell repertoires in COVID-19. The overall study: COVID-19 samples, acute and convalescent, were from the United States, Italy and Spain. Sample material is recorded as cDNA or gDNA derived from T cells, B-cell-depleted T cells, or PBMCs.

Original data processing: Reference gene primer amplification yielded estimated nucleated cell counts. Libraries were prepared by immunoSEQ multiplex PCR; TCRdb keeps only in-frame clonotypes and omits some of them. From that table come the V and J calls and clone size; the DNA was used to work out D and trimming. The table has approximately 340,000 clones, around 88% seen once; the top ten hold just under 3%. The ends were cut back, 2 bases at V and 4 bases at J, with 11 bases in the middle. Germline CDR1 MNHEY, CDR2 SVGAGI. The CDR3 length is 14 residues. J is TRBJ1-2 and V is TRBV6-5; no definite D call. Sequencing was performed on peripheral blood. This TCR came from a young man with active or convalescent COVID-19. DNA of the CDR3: TGTGCCAGCAGTTACGCGAGACAAATCTATGGCTACACCTTC. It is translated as CASSYARQIYGYTF.